Listed below are T cell receptor beta chains from one sample, sequenced in a study of cytomegalovirus exposure and HLA in healthy donors. TCRdb keeps only in-frame clones here, not all; method: immunoSEQ multiplex PCR. The sample records around 94,000 clones, around 63% being singletons. Sequencing was carried out using PBMCs. All receptors come from a human donor in good health. Each CDR3 is given with its conserved first and last residue. D genes are given only for firm matches. Only part of the rows carry a size: once, few, many, or a class if the clone is expanded.

d_call clone_size j_call v_call cdr3_aa cdr3_nt
TRBD2 . TRBJ2-1 TRBV5-4 CASSLGLADYNEQFF TGTGCCAGCAGCTTGGGACTAGCAGACTACAATGAGCAGTTCTTC
. . TRBJ2-7 TRBV12-5 CASGLDQPGSYEQYF TGTGCTAGTGGTTTGGATCAGCCGGGATCCTACGAGCAGTACTTC
. few TRBJ1-4 TRBV6-5 CASRPPGVTEKLFF TGTGCCAGCAGACCCCCAGGGGTAACTGAAAAACTGTTTTTT
TRBD2 once TRBJ2-7 TRBV5-1 CASSLGGVGGRAYEQYF TGCGCCAGCAGCTTGGGGGGAGTTGGCGGGAGGGCCTACGAGCAGTACTTC
. . TRBJ1-2 TRBV7-3 CASSFPRLRNYGYTF TGTGCCAGCAGTTTCCCCAGACTCCGAAACTATGGCTACACCTTC
. . TRBJ2-1 TRBV6-6 CASSYMASYNEQFF TGTGCCAGCAGTTACATGGCTTCCTACAATGAGCAGTTCTTC
TRBD1 few TRBJ2-5 TRBV6-5 CASSPQGAWVETQYF TGTGCCAGCAGCCCCCAGGGGGCCTGGGTAGAGACCCAGTACTTC
TRBD2 . TRBJ2-7 TRBV12-5 CASGLGSGRQGEQYF TGTGCTAGTGGTTTGGGAAGCGGGAGACAAGGCGAGCAGTACTTC
. . TRBJ2-5 TRBV27 CASSFQGTRETQYF TGTGCCAGCAGTTTCCAGGGGACGCGAGAGACCCAGTACTTC
. . TRBJ2-5 TRBV7-6 CASSLAHEGDQETQYF TGTGCCAGCAGCTTAGCCCATGAGGGTGACCAAGAGACCCAGTACTTC
TRBD1 . TRBJ2-7 TRBV29-1 CSVESQGLSYEQYF TGCAGCGTTGAATCACAGGGGCTCTCCTACGAGCAGTACTTC
. . TRBJ2-6 TRBV19 CASSIFSGAGANVLTF TGTGCCAGTAGTATATTTTCGGGGGCTGGGGCCAACGTCCTGACTTTC
. . TRBJ1-1 TRBV7-9 CASRSTRAFAEAFF TGTGCCAGCAGATCAACCAGGGCATTCGCTGAAGCTTTCTTT
. . TRBJ2-1 TRBV18 CASSLDSQGAYNEQFF TGTGCCAGCTCCCTGGACAGCCAAGGCGCCTACAATGAGCAGTTCTTC
. . TRBJ1-6 TRBV6-5 CASSPRVNSPLHF TGTGCCAGCTCACCACGGGTGAATTCACCCCTCCACTTT
. once TRBJ2-1 TRBV15 CATSRGEERVQFF TGTGCCACCAGCAGAGGCGAGGAAAGAGTACAGTTCTTC
. . TRBJ2-1 TRBV2 CASSEQGASTTTATVEQFF TGTGCCAGCAGTGAACAAGGAGCTAGCACAACTACAGCTACGGTTGAGCAGTTCTTC
. few TRBJ2-3 TRBV19 CASSPAASLSDTQYF TGTGCCAGTAGCCCGGCGGCCAGCCTGTCAGATACGCAGTATTTT
. . TRBJ1-3 TRBV7-6 CASSFEGNTIYF TGTGCCAGCAGCTTCGAGGGTAACACCATATATTTT
. . TRBJ1-5 TRBV5-3 CARSLAYGQKGQPQHF TGTGCCAGAAGCTTGGCTTATGGACAGAAGGGGCAGCCCCAGCATTTT
. . TRBJ1-1 TRBV2 CASTELTGVNTEAFF TGTGCCAGCACTGAGCTGACAGGAGTGAACACTGAAGCTTTCTTT
TRBD2 . TRBJ2-2 TRBV2 CASTRLAPNTGELFF TGTGCCAGCACCCGACTAGCCCCGAACACCGGGGAGCTGTTTTTT
. few TRBJ2-5 TRBV11-2 CASSRMGQGGETQYF TGTGCCAGCAGCCGAATGGGCCAGGGAGGAGAGACCCAGTACTTC
TRBD1 . TRBJ1-1 TRBV7-9 CASSLQGTRTEAFF TGTGCCAGCAGCCTACAGGGGACGAGGACTGAAGCTTTCTTT
TRBD1 . TRBJ1-1 TRBV27 CASNHRDRNTEAFF TGTGCCAGCAACCACCGGGACAGGAACACTGAAGCTTTCTTT
. . TRBJ2-5 TRBV5-1 CASSLGVATQETQYF TGCGCCAGCAGCTTGGGGGTAGCGACCCAAGAGACCCAGTACTTC
. . TRBJ1-2 TRBV5-6 CASSPGSYGYTF TGTGCCAGCAGCCCGGGGAGCTATGGCTACACCTTC
. . TRBJ1-1 TRBV15 CATSLSPGASTEAFF TGTGCCACCAGCCTTTCCCCAGGGGCCAGCACTGAAGCTTTCTTT
. . TRBJ2-2 TRBV6-6 CALPGRGTGELFF TGTGCCCTCCCCGGCAGGGGCACCGGGGAGCTGTTTTTT
. few TRBJ1-6 TRBV9 CASSAVINSPLHF TGTGCCAGCAGCGCGGTGATTAATTCACCCCTCCACTTT
. . TRBJ1-1 TRBV13 CASSPLRGEAFF TGTGCCAGCAGCCCCCTCCGGGGTGAAGCTTTCTTT
. . TRBJ2-7 TRBV7-6 CASSPGVTGYEQYF TGTGCCAGCAGCCCCGGAGTGACAGGATACGAGCAGTACTTC
TRBD2 . TRBJ2-1 TRBV19 CASSLTGLAEYNEQFF TGTGCCAGTAGTCTAACGGGACTAGCGGAATACAATGAGCAGTTCTTC
TRBD2 . TRBJ2-1 TRBV7-9 CASSLTGGGYNEQFF TGTGCCAGCAGCTTAACTGGGGGGGGGTACAATGAGCAGTTCTTC
. . TRBJ1-5 TRBV4-1 CASSQDIQGVSSNQPQHF TGCGCCAGCAGCCAAGATATACAGGGCGTATCGAGCAATCAGCCCCAGCATTTT
TRBD1 . TRBJ2-7 TRBV30 CAWSVQLGGGEQYF TGTGCCTGGAGTGTACAACTAGGGGGCGGTGAGCAGTACTTC
. few TRBJ2-3 TRBV5-8 CASSRGTLSSADTQYF TGTGCCAGCAGCCGTGGGACACTAAGTAGCGCAGATACGCAGTATTTT
TRBD1 . TRBJ1-2 TRBV5-1 CASSFDRAGYTF TGCGCCAGCAGCTTCGACAGGGCTGGCTACACCTTC
. . TRBJ2-7 TRBV30 CAWSPGIGAYEQYF TGTGCCTGGAGCCCAGGCATTGGCGCCTACGAGCAGTACTTC
. few TRBJ2-5 TRBV7-6 CASSAGETQYF TGTGCCAGCAGCGCAGGCGAGACCCAGTACTTC
TRBD1 . TRBJ1-5 TRBV27 CASRLGTGLGNQPQHF TGTGCCAGCAGGCTAGGGACAGGCTTAGGAAATCAGCCCCAGCATTTT
TRBD1 few TRBJ1-5 TRBV5-8 CASSSGTGGGQPQHF TGTGCCAGCAGCTCCGGGACAGGGGGAGGCCAGCCCCAGCATTTT
. . TRBJ2-5 TRBV7-3 CASSLTGHEETQYF TGTGCCAGCAGCTTAACGGGACATGAAGAGACCCAGTACTTC
TRBD2 few TRBJ2-3 TRBV4-1 CASSQLGLAGRTDTQYF TGCGCCAGCAGCCAACTCGGATTAGCGGGAAGAACAGATACGCAGTATTTT
. . TRBJ2-7 TRBV5-1 CASSLGTDIYEQYF TGCGCCAGCAGCTTGGGGACAGACATCTACGAGCAGTACTTC
TRBD1 . TRBJ2-5 TRBV4-2 CASSQEGRQGQETQYF TGTGCCAGCAGCCAAGAGGGGAGACAGGGGCAAGAGACCCAGTACTTC
TRBD2 . TRBJ2-3 TRBV4-2 CASSSRTSGIGSADTQYF TGTGCCAGCAGCTCCAGGACTAGCGGGATTGGGAGCGCAGATACGCAGTATTTT
. . TRBJ2-1 TRBV25-1 CASSATQGLDEQFF TGTGCCAGCAGCGCGACCCAGGGGCTGGATGAGCAGTTCTTC
. . TRBJ1-6 TRBV11-2 CASSFVISHSPLHF TGTGCCAGCAGCTTTGTTATCTCCCATTCACCCCTCCACTTT
TRBD2 . TRBJ2-1 TRBV7-8 CASSSDSTSGRDNEQFF TGTGCCAGCAGCTCGGATTCGACTAGCGGGAGGGACAATGAGCAGTTCTTC